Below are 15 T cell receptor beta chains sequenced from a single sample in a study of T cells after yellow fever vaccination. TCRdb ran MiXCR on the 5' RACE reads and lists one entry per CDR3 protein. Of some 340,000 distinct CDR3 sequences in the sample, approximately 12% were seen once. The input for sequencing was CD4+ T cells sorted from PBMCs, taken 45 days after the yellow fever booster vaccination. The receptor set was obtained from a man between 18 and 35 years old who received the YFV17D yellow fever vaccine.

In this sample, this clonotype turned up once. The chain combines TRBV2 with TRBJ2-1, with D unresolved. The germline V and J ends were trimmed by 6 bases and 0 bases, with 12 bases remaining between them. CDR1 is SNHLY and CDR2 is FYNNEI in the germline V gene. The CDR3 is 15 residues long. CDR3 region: CASSRDQSSYNEQFF. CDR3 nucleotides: TGTGCCAGCAGCAGAGACCAGAGCTCCTACAATGAGCAGTTCTTC.

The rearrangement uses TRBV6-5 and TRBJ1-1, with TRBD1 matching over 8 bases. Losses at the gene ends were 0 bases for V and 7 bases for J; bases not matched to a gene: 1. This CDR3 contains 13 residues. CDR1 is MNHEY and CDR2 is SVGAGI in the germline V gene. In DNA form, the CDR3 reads TGTGCCAGCAGTTACTCGGGGACAGGTGAAGCTTTCTTT. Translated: CASSYSGTGEAFF.

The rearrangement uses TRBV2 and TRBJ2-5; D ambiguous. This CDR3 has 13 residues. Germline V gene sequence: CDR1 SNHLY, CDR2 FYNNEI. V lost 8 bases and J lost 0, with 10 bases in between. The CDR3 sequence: CASGRSNQETQYF. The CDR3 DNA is TGTGCCAGCGGTCGGAGTAACCAAGAGACCCAGTACTTC.

The CDR3 is CASSPRTTNTGELFF. In DNA form, the CDR3 reads TGTGCCAGCTCACCAAGGACTACTAACACCGGGGAGCTGTTTTTT. The chain joins TRBV18 to TRBJ2-2, with a possible D match to TRBD2 (6 bases). This CDR3 has 15 amino acids. Looked up from germline, CDR1 is KGHSH and CDR2 is LQKENI. The V gene lost 2 bases and the J gene lost 2 bases, with 9 bases spanning the gap.

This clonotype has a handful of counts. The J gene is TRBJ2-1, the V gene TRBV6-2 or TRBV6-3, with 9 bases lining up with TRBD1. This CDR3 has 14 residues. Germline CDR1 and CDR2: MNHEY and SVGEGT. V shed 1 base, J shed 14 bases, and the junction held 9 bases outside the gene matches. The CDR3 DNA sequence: TGTGCCAGCAGTTACTGGACCGGGACAGGGTGGAAGTTCTTC. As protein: CASSYWTGTGWKFF.

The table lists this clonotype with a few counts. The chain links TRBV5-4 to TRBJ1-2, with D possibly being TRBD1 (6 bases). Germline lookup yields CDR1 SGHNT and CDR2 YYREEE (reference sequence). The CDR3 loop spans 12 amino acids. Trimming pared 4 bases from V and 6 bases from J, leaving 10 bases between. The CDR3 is CASSLNRDGYTF. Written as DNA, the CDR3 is TGTGCCAGCAGCCTTAACAGGGATGGCTACACCTTC.

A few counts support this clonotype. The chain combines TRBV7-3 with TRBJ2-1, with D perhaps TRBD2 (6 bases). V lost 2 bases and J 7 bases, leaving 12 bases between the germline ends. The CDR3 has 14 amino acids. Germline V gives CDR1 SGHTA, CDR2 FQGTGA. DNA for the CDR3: TGTGCCAGCAGCTTAGGCGCGGGGAGTAATGAGCAGTTCTTC. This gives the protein CASSLGAGSNEQFF.

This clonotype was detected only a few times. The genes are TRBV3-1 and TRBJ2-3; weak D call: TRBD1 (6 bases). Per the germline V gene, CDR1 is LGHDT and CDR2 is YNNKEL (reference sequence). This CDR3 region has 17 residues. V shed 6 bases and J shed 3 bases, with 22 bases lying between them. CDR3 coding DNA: TGTGCCAGCAGGCCCCTCGGAGTGGGGGCCGAGACAGATACGCAGTATTTT. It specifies CASRPLGVGAETDTQYF.

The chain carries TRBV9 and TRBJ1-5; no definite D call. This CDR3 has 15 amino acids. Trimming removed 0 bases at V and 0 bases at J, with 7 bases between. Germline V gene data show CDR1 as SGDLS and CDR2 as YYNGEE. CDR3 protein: CASSVEGYSNQPQHF. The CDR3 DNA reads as TGTGCCAGCAGCGTAGAAGGTTATAGCAATCAGCCCCAGCATTTT.

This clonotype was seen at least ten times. The CDR3 spells CASSPPVSGTGGYF. CDR3 nucleotides: TGTGCCAGCAGTCCCCCCGTAAGCGGGACAGGGGGATATTTT. The chain carries TRBV28 and TRBJ2-3, with 11 bases aligning to TRBD1. The V and J ends lost 5 bases and 15 bases, in that order; junction bases with no gene match: 13. Germline V gene sequence: CDR1 MDHEN, CDR2 SYDVKM. The CDR3 is made up of 14 amino acids.

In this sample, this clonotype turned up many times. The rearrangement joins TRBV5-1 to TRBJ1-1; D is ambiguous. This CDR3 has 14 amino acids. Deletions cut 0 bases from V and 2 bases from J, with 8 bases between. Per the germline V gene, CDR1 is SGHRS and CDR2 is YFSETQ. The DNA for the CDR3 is TGCGCCAGCAGCTTGGATTTATATAACACTGAAGCTTTCTTT. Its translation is CASSLDLYNTEAFF.

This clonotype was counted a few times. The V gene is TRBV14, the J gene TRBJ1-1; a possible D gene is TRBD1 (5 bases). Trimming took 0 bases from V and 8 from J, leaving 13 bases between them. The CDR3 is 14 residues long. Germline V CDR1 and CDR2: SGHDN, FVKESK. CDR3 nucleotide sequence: TGTGCCAGCAGCCAAGATTTAAGAGGGACCGAAGCTTTCTTT. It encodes CASSQDLRGTEAFF.

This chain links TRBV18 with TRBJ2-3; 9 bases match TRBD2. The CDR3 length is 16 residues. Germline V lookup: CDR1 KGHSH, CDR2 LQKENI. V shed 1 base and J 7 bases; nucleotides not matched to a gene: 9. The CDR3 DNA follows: TGTGCCAGCTCACCACAAAAGCGGGGGGCTAGTCATACGCAGTATTTT. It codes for CASSPQKRGASHTQYF.

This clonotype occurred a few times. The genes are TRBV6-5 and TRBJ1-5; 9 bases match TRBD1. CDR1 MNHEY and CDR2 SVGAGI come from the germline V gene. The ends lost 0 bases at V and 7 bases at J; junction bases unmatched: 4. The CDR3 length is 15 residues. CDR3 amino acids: CASSYSGQGGQPQHF. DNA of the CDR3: TGTGCCAGCAGTTACTCGGGACAGGGCGGCCAGCCCCAGCATTTT.

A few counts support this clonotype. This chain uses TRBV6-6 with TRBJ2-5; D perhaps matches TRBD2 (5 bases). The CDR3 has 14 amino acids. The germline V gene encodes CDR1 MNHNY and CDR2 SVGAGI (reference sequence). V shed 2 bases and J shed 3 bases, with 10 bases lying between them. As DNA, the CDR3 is TGTGCCAGCAGTTACCCCGGGGTTGAAGAGACCCAGTACTTC. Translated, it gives CASSYPGVEETQYF.